This T cell receptor (beta chain) was recovered during a study of type 1 regulatory T cells. The CDR3 length is 15 residues. V was shortened by 3 bases and J by 0 bases, with 9 bases between the two germline ends. CDR1 is SGHAT, CDR2 FQNNGV, per germline. TCRdb redid the calling of the reads with MiXCR, one entry per CDR3 protein. This table holds approximately 97,000 distinct CDR3 sequences, about 28% found once. The TCR comes from a human donor in good health. The specimen was CD4+ T cells, either the whole sample or a sorted fraction (not recorded which). The chain carries TRBV11-2 and TRBJ1-3; D may be TRBD1 (6 bases). In DNA form, the CDR3 reads TGTGCCAGCAGCTTCCGGACAGACTCTGGAAACACCATATATTTT. It is translated as CASSFRTDSGNTIYF.